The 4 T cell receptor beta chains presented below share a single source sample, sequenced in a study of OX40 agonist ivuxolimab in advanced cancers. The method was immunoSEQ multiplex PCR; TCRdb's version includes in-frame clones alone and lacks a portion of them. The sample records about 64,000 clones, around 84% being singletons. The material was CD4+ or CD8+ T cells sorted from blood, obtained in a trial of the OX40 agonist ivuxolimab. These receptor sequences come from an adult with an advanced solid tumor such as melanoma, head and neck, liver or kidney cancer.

In DNA form, the CDR3 reads TGCAGCGTTGAAGATCACCTAGCGGGAGTGACAGATACGCAGTATTTT. Amino acids: CSVEDHLAGVTDTQYF. This chain connects TRBV29-1 to TRBJ2-3, with 10 positions matching TRBD2. Germline CDR1 SQVTM, CDR2 ANQGSEA. This CDR3 is built from 16 residues. V was pared by 0 bases and J by 3 bases, with 6 bases of the junction left unmatched.

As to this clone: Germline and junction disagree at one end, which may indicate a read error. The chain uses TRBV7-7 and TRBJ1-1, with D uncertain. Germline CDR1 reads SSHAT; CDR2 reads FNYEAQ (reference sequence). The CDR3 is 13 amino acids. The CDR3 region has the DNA TGTGCTAGCAGCTTACAGATGAACACTGAAGCTTTCTTT. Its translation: CASSLQMNTEAFF. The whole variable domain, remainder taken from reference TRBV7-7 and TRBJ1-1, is GAGVSQSPRYKVTKRGQDVTLRCDPISSHATLYWYQQALGQGPEFLTYFNYEAQPDKSGLPSDRFSAERPEGSISTLTIQRTEQRDSAMYRCASSLQMNTEAFFGQGTRLTVV.

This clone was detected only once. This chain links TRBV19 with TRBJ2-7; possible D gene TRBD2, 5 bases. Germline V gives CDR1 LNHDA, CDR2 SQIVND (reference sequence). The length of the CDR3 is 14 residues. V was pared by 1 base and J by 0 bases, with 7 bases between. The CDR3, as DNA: TGTGCCAGTAGTATAGGAGGAGGCTCCTACGAGCAGTACTTC. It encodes CASSIGGGSYEQYF.

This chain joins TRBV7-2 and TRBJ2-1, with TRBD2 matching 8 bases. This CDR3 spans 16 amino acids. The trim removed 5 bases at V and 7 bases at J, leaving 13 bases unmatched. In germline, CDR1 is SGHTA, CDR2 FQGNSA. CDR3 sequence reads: CASSAGDGTRGNEQFF. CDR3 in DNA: TGTGCCAGCAGCGCGGGAGACGGGACTAGGGGGAATGAGCAGTTCTTC. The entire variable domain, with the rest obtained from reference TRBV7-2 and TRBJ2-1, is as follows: GAGVSQSPSNKVTEKGKDVELRCDPISGHTALYWYRQSLGQGLEFLIYFQGNSAPDKSGLPSDRFSAERTGGSVSTLTIQRTQQEDSAVYLCASSAGDGTRGNEQFFGPGTRLTVL.